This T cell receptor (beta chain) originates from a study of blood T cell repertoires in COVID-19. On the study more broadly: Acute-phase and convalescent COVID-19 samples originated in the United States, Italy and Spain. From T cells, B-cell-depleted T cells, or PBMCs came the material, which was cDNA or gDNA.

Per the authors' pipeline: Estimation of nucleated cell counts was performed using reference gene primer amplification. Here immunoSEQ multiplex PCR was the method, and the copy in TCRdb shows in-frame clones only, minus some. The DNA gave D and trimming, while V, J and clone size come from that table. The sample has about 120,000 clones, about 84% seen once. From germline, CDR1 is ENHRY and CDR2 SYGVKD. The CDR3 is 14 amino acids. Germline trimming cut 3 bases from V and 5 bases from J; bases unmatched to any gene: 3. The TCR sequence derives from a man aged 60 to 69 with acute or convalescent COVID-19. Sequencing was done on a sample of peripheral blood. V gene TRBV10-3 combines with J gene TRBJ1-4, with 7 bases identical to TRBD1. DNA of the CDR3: TGTGCCATCAGTGACGGGACAGTCAATGAAAAACTGTTTTTT. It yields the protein CAISDGTVNEKLFF.